The 8 T cell receptor beta chains below were found in one sample sequenced in a study of type 1 regulatory T cells. For these receptors, no antigen is known. Each CDR3 protein is one row after TCRdb ran MiXCR on the reads. The sample has 60,000 to 80,000 distinct CDR3 sequences, nearly 65% seen once. The sample consisted of cultured T cells, either the whole culture or a sorted T cell fraction (not recorded which). Subset indicated: Tr1-enriched cell product generated in vitro against host alloantigens. The receptor set was obtained from a human donor in good health.

This rearrangement joins TRBV6-5 to TRBJ2-7, with 8 bases identical to TRBD2. Germline V gives CDR1 MNHEY, CDR2 SVGAGI. Germline trimming cut 7 bases from V and 4 bases from J; bases unmatched to any gene: 3. The CDR3 is made up of 12 amino acids. CDR3 sequence reads: CASMSGSYEQYF. The DNA for the CDR3 is TGTGCCAGCATGAGCGGGAGTTACGAGCAGTACTTC.

This clonotype was seen a few times. The chain recombines TRBV12-3 or TRBV12-4 with TRBJ1-5; 8 bases line up with TRBD1. V dropped 5 bases and J dropped 7; count of bases not matched to a gene: 10. The CDR3 sequence is 15 residues long. The CDR3 nucleotides read TGTGCCAGCAGTACTTGGACAGGGCCAGGGCAGCCCCAGCATTTT. Translating gives CASSTWTGPGQPQHF.

This chain connects TRBV5-1 to TRBJ2-1; 9 nucleotides align to TRBD1. Germline V lookup: CDR1 SGHRS, CDR2 YFSETQ. The CDR3 covers 16 residues. V dropped 1 base and J dropped 7; count of bases not matched to a gene: 9. CDR3 bases: TGCGCCAGCAGCTTGTACAGGGGGCTGTTTGGGAATGAGCAGTTCTTC. Translation: CASSLYRGLFGNEQFF.

The V and J genes are TRBV3-1 and TRBJ1-1; the match to TRBD1 covers 7 bases. Germline lookup yields CDR1 LGHDT and CDR2 YNNKEL (reference sequence). Unmatched junction bases numbered 8, after V lost 5 bases and J lost 11 bases. The CDR3 has 12 residues. CDR3 sequence: CASSKTDRDAFF. The CDR3 coding sequence is TGTGCCAGCAGCAAGACCGACAGGGACGCTTTCTTT.

There are a few counts of this clonotype. The chain is built from TRBV6-5 and TRBJ2-7; D is ambiguous. The CDR3 spans 13 residues. CDR1 is MNHEY and CDR2 is SVGAGI in the germline V gene. The V end lost 2 bases, the J end lost 3 bases, and 8 bases lay between the germline ends. In DNA, the CDR3 is TGTGCCAGCAGTTACGCTACTGGCTACGAGCAGTACTTC. It specifies CASSYATGYEQYF.

The rearrangement uses TRBV7-2 and TRBJ1-4; D uncertain. The CDR3 consists of 17 residues. The germline CDR1 and CDR2 sequences are SGHTA and FQGNSA. V dropped 5 bases and J dropped 3 bases, with 19 bases sitting between them. CDR3 DNA: TGTGCCAGCAGCCGACTCGGCCAGACGAGCCCTAATGAAAAACTGTTTTTT. Protein sequence: CASSRLGQTSPNEKLFF.

V usage is TRBV12-3 or TRBV12-4 and J usage is TRBJ1-5, with D unclear. V was trimmed by 3 bases and J by 0 bases, leaving 6 bases between them. The CDR3 length is 14 residues. The DNA of the CDR3 is TGTGCCAGCAGTTTGCGGAATAGCAATCAGCCCCAGCATTTT. Amino acid sequence: CASSLRNSNQPQHF.

V and J are TRBV25-1 and TRBJ1-6, with a weak D call TRBD1 (5 bases). In germline, CDR1 is MGHDK, CDR2 SYGVNS. The CDR3 has 13 amino acids. V shed 4 bases and J shed 10 bases, with 11 bases lying between them. In nucleotides, the CDR3 is TGTGCCAGCAGTGCGATCCAGGGATCACCCCTCCACTTT. Translated, it gives CASSAIQGSPLHF.